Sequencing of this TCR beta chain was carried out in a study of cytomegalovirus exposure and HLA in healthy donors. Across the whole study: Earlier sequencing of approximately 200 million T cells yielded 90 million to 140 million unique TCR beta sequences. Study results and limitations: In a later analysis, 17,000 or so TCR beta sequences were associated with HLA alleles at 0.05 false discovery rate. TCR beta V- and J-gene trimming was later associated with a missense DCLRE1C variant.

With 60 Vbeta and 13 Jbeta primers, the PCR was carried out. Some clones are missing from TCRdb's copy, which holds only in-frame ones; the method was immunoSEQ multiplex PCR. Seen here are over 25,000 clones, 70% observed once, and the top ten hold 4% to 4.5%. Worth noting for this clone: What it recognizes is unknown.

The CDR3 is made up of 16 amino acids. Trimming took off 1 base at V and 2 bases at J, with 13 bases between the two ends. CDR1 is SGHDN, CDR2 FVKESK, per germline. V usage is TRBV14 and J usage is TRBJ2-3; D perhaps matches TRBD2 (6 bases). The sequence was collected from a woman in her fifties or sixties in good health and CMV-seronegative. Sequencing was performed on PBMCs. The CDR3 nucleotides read TGTGCCAGCAGCCAAGTGTGGGGACTTTTCACAGATACGCAGTATTTT. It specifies CASSQVWGLFTDTQYF.